This T cell receptor beta chain was sequenced for a study of response to subunit inactivated influenza vaccine. V was trimmed by 8 bases and J by 4 bases, leaving 15 bases between them. The CDR3 totals 14 residues. Germline CDR1 reads MNHEY; CDR2 reads SVGEGT. Using its own MiXCR run on the RT-PCR reads, TCRdb lists one record per CDR3 protein. The sample includes roughly 520,000 distinct CDR3 sequences, about 25% of them seen just once. Broader study findings: Only a handful of new T cells, the authors suggested, are recruited with each seasonal influenza vaccination.

This clonotype has a handful of counts. Its target is unknown. The rearrangement uses TRBV6-2 or TRBV6-3 and TRBJ2-1, with a possible D match to TRBD2 (6 bases). The sample here was CD4+ T cells sorted from PBMCs, taken about 5 days after vaccination. This sequence was found in a man between 50 and 59 years old who received an inactivated influenza vaccine. The chain's CDR3 is CASSETSSYNEQFF. The CDR3 DNA reads as TGTGCCAGCTCCGAGACTAGTAGTTACAATGAGCAGTTCTTC.